The next 27 T cell receptor beta chains were all read from a single sample in a study of blood T cell repertoires in COVID-19. Clones were read by immunoSEQ multiplex PCR, and TCRdb kept only the in-frame ones, dropping some. The data hold more than 110,000 clones, with about 80% observed a single time. The sample consisted of PBMCs or T cells enriched from blood (not recorded which). These receptors originate from a woman under 30 who had been exposed to COVID-19.

The rearrangement joins TRBV7-2 to TRBJ1-5; D possibly corresponds to TRBD1 (5 bases). V lost 4 bases, J lost 2 bases, and 15 bases lay in between. The CDR3 contains 16 residues. Germline-derived CDR1 and CDR2 are SGHTA and FQGNSA. In DNA form, the CDR3 reads TGTGCCAGCAGCTCCCTGGGGTGGGGGGGCAATCAGCCCCAGCATTTT. It is translated as CASSSLGWGGNQPQHF.

This chain uses TRBV7-3 with TRBJ2-5, with 7 bases identical to TRBD1. The V segment lost 5 bases and the J segment 5 bases; nucleotides outside the gene matches: 8. The CDR3 sequence is 14 residues long. CDR1 is SGHTA, CDR2 FQGTGA, per germline. The CDR3: CASSPRGQRETQYF. The DNA for the CDR3 is TGTGCCAGCAGCCCAAGGGGACAGCGGGAGACCCAGTACTTC.

The gene calls are TRBV28 and TRBJ2-3, with D tentatively TRBD1 (5 bases). Germline CDR1 and CDR2: MDHEN and SYDVKM. Trimming took 4 bases from V and 8 from J, leaving 16 bases between them. The CDR3 has 14 residues. DNA of the CDR3: TGTGCCAGCAGTTCAGCAGGGATCTTGGGTACGCAGTATTTT. This encodes CASSSAGILGTQYF.

The rearrangement joins TRBV14 to TRBJ2-7, with 7 bases identical to TRBD1. Germline V gene lookup returns CDR1 SGHDN and CDR2 FVKESK. J gave up 3 bases and V 2 bases, and 4 bases lay outside the gene matches. The CDR3 covers 14 residues. The CDR3 DNA reads TGTGCCAGCAGCCAACTGGGACAGTACTACGAGCAGTACTTC. Translating gives CASSQLGQYYEQYF.

The CDR3 region is CASSLEQSIYEQYF. Written as DNA, the CDR3 is TGTGCCAGCAGCCTAGAACAGTCCATCTACGAGCAGTACTTC. The V gene is TRBV3-1 (or the pseudogene TRBV3-2), the J gene TRBJ2-7; unclear D gene. The germline V gene encodes CDR1 LGHDT and CDR2 YNNKEL (reference sequence). Trimming cost V 4 bases and J 3 bases, with 13 bases left between them. The CDR3 is 14 residues long.

CDR3: CASSQGLAGFNEQFF. For the CDR3, the DNA is TGTGCCAGCAGCCAAGGACTAGCGGGCTTCAATGAGCAGTTCTTC. The V gene is TRBV3-1 (or the pseudogene TRBV3-2), the J gene TRBJ2-1; 10 bases fit TRBD2. CDR3 length: 15 residues. Germline CDR1 LGHDT, CDR2 YNNKEL (reference sequence). V lost 1 base, J lost 6 bases, and 3 bases stayed unmatched.

The V gene is TRBV6-4, the J gene TRBJ2-2; TRBD1 matches at 7 bases. The V segment lost 4 bases and the J segment 2 bases; nucleotides outside the gene matches: 4. Germline V CDR1 and CDR2: MRHNA, SNTAGT. This CDR3 is 15 amino acids long. The CDR3 DNA reads TGTGCCAGCAGTGCCGACAGGGATAACACCGGGGAGCTGTTTTTT. Translation: CASSADRDNTGELFF.

This clone was found once. This chain uses TRBV20-1 with TRBJ1-2, with D unresolved. CDR1 and CDR2 (germline): DFQATT, SNEGSKA (reference sequence). V lost 3 bases and J lost 5, with 7 bases in between. This CDR3 spans 11 amino acids. The CDR3 sequence is CSASRVYGYTF. CDR3 nucleotide sequence: TGCAGTGCTAGTCGCGTATATGGCTACACCTTC.

The gene calls are TRBV19 and TRBJ2-7; D might be TRBD2 (6 bases). This CDR3 has 12 amino acids. Between the trimmed V and J ends, which lost 5 bases and 2 bases, there was a span of 7 bases. CDR1 is LNHDA, CDR2 SQIVND, per germline (reference sequence). CDR3 sequence reads: CASSPGAYEQYF. DNA for the CDR3: TGTGCCAGTAGTCCGGGGGCCTACGAGCAGTACTTC.

The chain combines TRBV5-1 with TRBJ2-3, with 9 bases aligning to TRBD2. Germline lookup yields CDR1 SGHRS and CDR2 YFSETQ. The CDR3 is made up of 17 amino acids. Germline trimming cut 4 bases from V and 0 bases from J; bases unmatched to any gene: 9. The CDR3 region is CASSPGGLAGSTDTQYF. CDR3 bases: TGCGCCAGCAGCCCGGGTGGGCTAGCGGGGAGCACAGATACGCAGTATTTT.

The chain recombines TRBV5-1 with TRBJ2-5, with 10 bases identical to TRBD2. The CDR3 extends over 16 amino acids. Germline V gives CDR1 SGHRS, CDR2 YFSETQ. Losses at the gene ends were 4 bases for V and 4 bases for J; bases not matched to a gene: 10. CDR3 in amino acids: CASSPGLAQLGETQYF. The DNA of the CDR3 is TGCGCCAGCAGCCCGGGACTAGCGCAATTGGGAGAGACCCAGTACTTC. Full variable domain (remainder filled in from reference TRBV5-1 and TRBJ2-5): KAGVTQTPRYLIKTRGQQVTLSCSPISGHRSVSWYQQTPGQGLQFLFEYFSETQRNKGNFPGRFSGRQFSNSRSEMNVSTLELGDSALYLCASSPGLAQLGETQYFGPGTRLLVL.

The chain uses TRBV21-1 and TRBJ2-4; no DNA check was done on the table's D call, TRBD2. TRBV21-1 is a pseudogene. The CDR3 contains 16 residues. CDR3 loop: CASSKEKREGPCIQYF. CDR3 DNA sequence: TGTGCCAGCAGCAAAGAAAAGCGGGAGGGCCCATGCATTCAGTACTTC.

V is TRBV5-1 and J is TRBJ1-2; 7 bases match TRBD1. Germline lookup yields CDR1 SGHRS and CDR2 YFSETQ. V was clipped by 4 bases and J by 3 bases; unmatched bases: 15. CDR3 size: 17 residues. CDR3 nucleotide sequence: TGCGCCAGCAGCCAAGGTCCGGGACAGTTGGTGTACTATGGCTACACCTTC. This gives the protein CASSQGPGQLVYYGYTF.

This chain uses TRBV12-5 with TRBJ1-6; D might be TRBD1 (6 bases). The CDR3 totals 15 residues. V was shortened by 2 bases and J by 7 bases, with 12 bases between the two germline ends. Germline V gene data show CDR1 as LGHNT and CDR2 as FRNRAP. The CDR3 here is CASGLNRDKNSPLHF. Here the CDR3 DNA reads TGTGCTAGTGGTTTGAACCGGGACAAAAATTCACCCCTCCACTTT.

V and J are TRBV7-6 and TRBJ2-2; TRBD1 matches at 9 bases. The CDR3 covers 17 residues. The V and J ends lost 5 bases and 4 bases, in that order; junction bases with no gene match: 11. Germline loops: CDR1 SGHVS, CDR2 FNYEAQ. CDR3 DNA sequence: TGTGCCAGCAGCCTCACTAATGGACAGGGGATCACCGGGGAGCTGTTTTTT. It specifies CASSLTNGQGITGELFF.

The genes are TRBV4-2 and TRBJ2-1; 11 nucleotides agree with TRBD2. The CDR3 extends over 18 amino acids. Germline V gene lookup returns CDR1 LGHNA and CDR2 YNFKEQ. V was clipped by 4 bases and J by 4 bases; unmatched bases: 12. The CDR3 is CASSPAGTSGSQYNEQFF. The CDR3 DNA is TGTGCCAGCAGCCCGGCGGGTACTAGCGGGAGTCAATACAATGAGCAGTTCTTC.

This chain links TRBV2 with TRBJ1-2; 7 bases agree with TRBD1. The CDR3 covers 17 residues. The trim removed 9 bases at V and 0 bases at J, leaving 16 bases unmatched. CDR1 is SNHLY, CDR2 FYNNEI, per germline. Here the CDR3 DNA reads TGTGCCAGGGGTAGACGGAACAGGGGAAATTCTAACTATGGCTACACCTTC. Its protein is CARGRRNRGNSNYGYTF.

The chain uses TRBV6-1 and TRBJ1-2; TRBD1 matches at 9 bases. The CDR3 consists of 15 residues. J lost 5 bases, V lost 0 bases, and 4 bases had no gene match. Looked up from germline, CDR1 is MNHNS and CDR2 is SASEGT. CDR3: CASSEARTGVYGYTF. The CDR3 region has the DNA TGTGCCAGCAGTGAAGCTCGGACAGGGGTTTATGGCTACACCTTC.

The gene calls are TRBV5-4 and TRBJ1-4; 7 bases agree with TRBD1. Trimming at V came to 4 bases and at J to 11 bases, leaving 14 bases not matched to a gene. Germline loops: CDR1 SGHNT, CDR2 YYREEE (reference sequence). The CDR3 totals 15 residues. Here the CDR3 reads CASSPGTAKMKKLFF. CDR3 in DNA: TGTGCCAGCAGCCCCGGGACAGCGAAAATGAAGAAACTGTTTTTT.

This clone was seen only a few times. The chain uses TRBV29-1 and TRBJ2-7; 10 nucleotides line up with TRBD1. Germline CDR1 and CDR2: SQVTM and ANQGSEA. Germline trimming cut 1 base from V and 7 bases from J; bases unmatched to any gene: 4. The CDR3 loop spans 13 amino acids. CDR3 coding DNA: TGCAGCGTTGAAGGGACAGGGGGTGGGGAGCAGTACTTC. Translation gives CSVEGTGGGEQYF.

The chain links TRBV6-5 to TRBJ2-3; the D gene is possibly TRBD2 (6 bases). Germline CDR1 MNHEY, CDR2 SVGAGI. The V gene lost 6 bases and the J gene lost 2 bases, with 15 bases spanning the gap. This CDR3 has 15 residues. CDR3 sequence: CASRYSGVDTDTQYF. For the CDR3, the DNA is TGTGCCAGCAGATATAGCGGAGTAGACACAGATACGCAGTATTTT.

This chain uses TRBV24-1 with TRBJ2-2, with D maybe TRBD1 (5 bases). The germline gives CDR1 KGHDR, CDR2 SFDVKD. The CDR3 has 15 residues. The V end lost 5 bases, the J end lost 4 bases, and 13 bases lay between the germline ends. CDR3 loop: CATSGTLDGTGELFF. The CDR3 DNA is TGTGCCACCAGTGGGACACTCGATGGCACCGGGGAGCTGTTTTTT.

The chain couples TRBV2 to TRBJ2-7; D gene ambiguous. CDR3 length: 12 residues. Germline V gene lookup returns CDR1 SNHLY and CDR2 FYNNEI. With 1 base removed from V and 3 bases from J, the gap between germline ends came to 4 bases. CDR3 nucleotide sequence: TGTGCCAGCAGTGAAGGGAGCTACGAGCAGTACTTC. It is translated as CASSEGSYEQYF.

A single count supports this clone. This chain joins TRBV23-1 and TRBJ2-5; 9 bases agree with TRBD1. TRBV23-1 is flagged as an ORF with uncertain function. The CDR3 spans 13 residues. V was clipped by 8 bases and J by 1 base; unmatched bases: 2. CDR3 DNA: TGCGCCAGCGGGGACAGGGCCCAAGAGACCCAGTACTTC. This gives the protein CASGDRAQETQYF.

The rearrangement joins TRBV18 to TRBJ1-1; D possibly corresponds to TRBD1 (5 bases). Germline CDR1 and CDR2: KGHSH and LQKENI. The CDR3 contains 12 residues. V shed 4 bases and J shed 7 bases, with 10 bases lying between them. CDR3 sequence reads: CASSRDTGEAFF. The DNA of the CDR3 is TGTGCCAGCTCACGTGACACAGGTGAAGCTTTCTTT.

J is TRBJ1-4 and V is TRBV25-1; no firm D call. V was clipped by 4 bases and J by 7 bases, with 7 bases between them. The CDR3 contains 12 residues. CDR1 and CDR2 from the germline V gene are MGHDK and SYGVNS. CDR3 coding DNA: TGTGCCAGCAGTGTGAGGGCTGAAAAACTGTTTTTT. Its protein product is CASSVRAEKLFF.

This chain uses TRBV5-1 with TRBJ2-3, with 7 positions matching TRBD2. This CDR3 has 17 residues. V lost 5 bases and J lost 2; bases outside the gene matches: 14. Germline V gene sequence: CDR1 SGHRS, CDR2 YFSETQ. CDR3 bases: TGCGCCAGCAGGAGTTCGCCTAGCGGAGGCCCCACAGATACGCAGTATTTT. Translating gives CASRSSPSGGPTDTQYF.